The 12 T cell receptor beta chains reported below all come from one sample, sequenced in a study of graft-versus-host responses after intestinal transplantation. Co-plating was performed using some 200,000 CFSE-labeled responder cells and some 200,000 irradiated, violet-dye-labeled stimulator cells. The data were produced by immunoSEQ multiplex PCR, yet TCRdb's version contains in-frame clones alone and is incomplete. The sample includes 8,500 to 11,000 clones, about 35% of them seen just once. Source: alloreactive CD8+ T cells from a mixed lymphocyte reaction culture, taken before intestinal transplant. The subset denotes: CFSE-low proliferating T cells sorted from roughly 6-day pre-transplant mixed lymphocyte reaction (GvH or HvG direction). These receptors were taken from a human patient who received an intestinal transplant.

The chain links TRBV5-6 to TRBJ2-7; D is perhaps TRBD2 (6 bases). In germline, CDR1 is SGHDT, CDR2 YYEEEE. This CDR3 region has 15 residues. Between the trimmed V and J ends, which lost 4 bases and 1 base, there was a span of 15 bases. CDR3 in DNA: TGTGCCAGCAGCAATCAAGCGGGCAGATCCTACGAGCAGTACTTC. Translated, it gives CASSNQAGRSYEQYF.

The chain combines TRBV6-6 with TRBJ2-1, with 9 bases that match TRBD2. The CDR3 consists of 16 residues. V shed 4 bases, J shed 4 bases, and the junction held 8 bases outside the gene matches. CDR1 and CDR2 from the germline V gene are MNHNY and SVGAGI (reference sequence). CDR3 protein: CASSLAGASPYNEQFF. The CDR3 region has the DNA TGTGCCAGCAGTTTAGCGGGGGCCTCCCCATACAATGAGCAGTTCTTC.

The J gene is TRBJ2-5, the V gene TRBV25-1; 12 bases are shared with TRBD1. CDR1 and CDR2 (germline): MGHDK, SYGVNS. The J segment lost 5 bases and the V segment lost 10 bases, leaving 17 bases of the junction unmatched. This CDR3 is 17 amino acids long. CDR3 nucleotides: TGTGCCACCCTGACGGAGGCTGGGACAGGGGGCGGCGAGACCCAGTACTTC. This translates into CATLTEAGTGGGETQYF.

This chain links TRBV4-1 with TRBJ2-7, with 8 bases that match TRBD1. The CDR3 is 15 amino acids. Germline-derived CDR1 and CDR2 are MGHRA and YSYEKL. The junction had 7 bases not matched to a gene; V was cut back by 1 base and J by 5 bases. The CDR3 coding sequence is TGCGCCAGCAGCCAAGCCGGACAGGGCCTGGACGAGCAGTACTTC. It yields the protein CASSQAGQGLDEQYF.

This clone is labeled as medium-sized. This chain uses TRBV5-1 with TRBJ2-7, with TRBD2 matching 9 bases. Trimming removed 1 base from V and 5 bases from J; junction bases left unmatched: 4. Germline-derived CDR1 and CDR2 are SGHRS and YFSETQ. The CDR3 is made up of 14 amino acids. The CDR3 protein is CASSLSTSGHEQYF. For the CDR3, the DNA is TGCGCCAGCAGCTTGTCGACTAGCGGACACGAGCAGTACTTC.

This clone has only a few counts. In DNA form, the CDR3 reads TGTGCCAGCAGTCCCGTACTACAGGGGGCCAATCAGCCCCAGCATTTT. This sequence encodes CASSPVLQGANQPQHF. The rearrangement links TRBV28 to TRBJ1-5, with 9 bases aligning to TRBD1. The V gene end was trimmed by 5 bases and the J gene end by 3 bases; junction bases not matched to a gene: 8. The germline V gene has CDR1 MDHEN and CDR2 SYDVKM. This CDR3 contains 16 residues.

J is TRBJ1-2 and V is TRBV7-9; D not resolved. V lost 5 bases and J 5 bases, leaving 15 bases between the germline ends. In germline, CDR1 is SEHNR, CDR2 FQNEAQ (reference sequence). The CDR3 length is 14 residues. The CDR3 loop reads CASSPGQSFYGYTF. For the CDR3, the DNA is TGTGCCAGCAGCCCGGGTCAGTCCTTTTATGGCTACACCTTC.

The gene calls are TRBV13 and TRBJ1-2; 8 bases align to TRBD1. Germline V gene sequence: CDR1 PRHDT, CDR2 FYEKMQ (reference sequence). CDR3 length equals 15 residues. Trimming cost V 0 bases and J 8 bases; bases outside gene matches: 8. The DNA of the CDR3 is TGTGCCAGCAGCTTAGGGGGACAGGTCGTAGACGGCTACACCTTC. This gives the protein CASSLGGQVVDGYTF.

J is TRBJ2-1 and V is TRBV11-2; 8 nucleotides match TRBD2. Germline CDR1 reads SGHAT; CDR2 reads FQNNGV. The CDR3 has 17 amino acids. The V segment lost 4 bases and the J segment 4 bases; nucleotides outside the gene matches: 12. The CDR3 here is CASSSTPRTSPYNEQFF. The CDR3 bases are TGTGCCAGCAGCTCCACTCCCCGGACTAGCCCATACAATGAGCAGTTCTTC.

The CDR3 nucleotides are TGTGCCAGCAGACGACAAGGGAGACCTGGAAACACCATATATTTT. Translation gives CASRRQGRPGNTIYF. This chain links TRBV6-5 with TRBJ1-3; D is unresolved. The CDR3 totals 15 residues. The V gene lost 6 bases and the J gene lost 2 bases, with 14 bases spanning the gap. The germline CDR1 and CDR2 sequences are MNHEY and SVGAGI.

The chain couples TRBV19 to TRBJ1-5; a weak D match, TRBD1 (6 bases). Germline assignment: CDR1 LNHDA and CDR2 SQIVND (reference sequence). V was shortened by 3 bases and J by 0 bases, with 9 bases between the two germline ends. CDR3 size: 15 residues. For the CDR3, the DNA is TGTGCCAGTAGTATGGACAGTTATAGCAATCAGCCCCAGCATTTT. This encodes CASSMDSYSNQPQHF.

This clone came up a few times. J is TRBJ1-1 and V is TRBV11-1; a weak D match, TRBD1 (5 bases). V was pared by 1 base and J by 1 base, with 7 bases between. The CDR3 is 14 residues long. Per the germline V gene, CDR1 is SGHAT and CDR2 is FQDESV (reference sequence). The CDR3, as DNA: TGTGCCAGCAGCTTAGGCGGGGGGAACACTGAAGCTTTCTTT. This translates into CASSLGGGNTEAFF.